This TCR beta chain was captured in a study of human versus mouse CDR3 diversity and MHC coevolution. Some clones are missing from TCRdb's copy, which holds only in-frame ones; the method was immunoSEQ multiplex PCR. The sample has 75,000 to 90,000 clones; roughly 93% are singletons. This CDR3 region has 15 residues. Trimming took 2 bases from V and 3 from J; bases not matched to a gene: 2. Germline-derived CDR1 and CDR2 are LNHDA and SQIVND (reference sequence). The TCR originated in a person aged 25-75 years in good health. Source material: naive CD4+ T cells from blood. Subset described: CD45RO-negative CD62L-positive naive CD4 T cells. V and J are TRBV19 and TRBJ2-1; 9 positions match TRBD2. CDR3 residues: CASSIQAGGYNEQFF. The CDR3 coding sequence is TGTGCCAGTAGTATACAAGCGGGAGGCTACAATGAGCAGTTCTTC.